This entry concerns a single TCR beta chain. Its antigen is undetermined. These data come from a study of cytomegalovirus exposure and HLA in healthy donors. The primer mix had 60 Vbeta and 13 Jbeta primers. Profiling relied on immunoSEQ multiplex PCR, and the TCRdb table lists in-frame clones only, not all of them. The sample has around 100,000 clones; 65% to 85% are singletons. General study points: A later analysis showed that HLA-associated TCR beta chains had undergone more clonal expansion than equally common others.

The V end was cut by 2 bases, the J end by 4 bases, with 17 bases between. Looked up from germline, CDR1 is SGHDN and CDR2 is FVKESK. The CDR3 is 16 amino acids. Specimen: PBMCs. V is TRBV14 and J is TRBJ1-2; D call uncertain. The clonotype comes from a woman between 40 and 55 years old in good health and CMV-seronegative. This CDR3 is CASSQLLHGGTYGYTF. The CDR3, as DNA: TGTGCCAGCAGCCAATTACTACATGGCGGAACCTATGGCTACACCTTC.